This record concerns one TCR beta chain sequence. The primer mix had 60 Vbeta and 13 Jbeta primers. Libraries were prepared by immunoSEQ multiplex PCR; TCRdb keeps only in-frame clonotypes and omits some of them. The data hold over 140,000 clones, with approximately 80% observed a single time. The data belong to a study of cytomegalovirus exposure and HLA in healthy donors. Trimming stripped 0 bases from V and 3 bases from J, with 18 bases between. This CDR3 has 17 residues. CDR1 is SQVTM and CDR2 is ANQGSEA in the germline V gene. The sequence derives from a man in his fifties or sixties in good health and CMV-seronegative. The chain has TRBV29-1 and TRBJ2-1, with D perhaps TRBD1 (7 bases). Sequencing input: PBMCs. The CDR3: CSVEDLVEGQIYNEQFF. The CDR3 DNA reads TGCAGCGTTGAAGATTTGGTGGAGGGACAGATCTACAATGAGCAGTTCTTC.